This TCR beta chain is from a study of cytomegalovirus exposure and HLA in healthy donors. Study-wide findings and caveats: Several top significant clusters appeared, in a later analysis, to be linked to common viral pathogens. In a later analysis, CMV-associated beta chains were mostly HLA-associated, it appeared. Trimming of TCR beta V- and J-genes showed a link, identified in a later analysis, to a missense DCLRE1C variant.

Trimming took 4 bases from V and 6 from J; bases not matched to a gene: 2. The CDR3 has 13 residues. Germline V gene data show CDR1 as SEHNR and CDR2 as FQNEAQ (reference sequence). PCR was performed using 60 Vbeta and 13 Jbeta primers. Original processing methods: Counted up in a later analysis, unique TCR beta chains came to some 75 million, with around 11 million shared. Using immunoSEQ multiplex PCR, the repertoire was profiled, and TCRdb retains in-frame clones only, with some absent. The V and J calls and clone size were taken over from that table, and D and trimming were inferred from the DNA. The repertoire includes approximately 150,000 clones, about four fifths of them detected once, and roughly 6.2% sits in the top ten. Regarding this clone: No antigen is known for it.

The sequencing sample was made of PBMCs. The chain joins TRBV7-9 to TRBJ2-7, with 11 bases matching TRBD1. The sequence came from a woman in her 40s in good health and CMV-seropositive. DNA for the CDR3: TGTGCCAGCAGCTGGACAGGGGGCGGCGAGCAGTACTTC. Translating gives CASSWTGGGEQYF. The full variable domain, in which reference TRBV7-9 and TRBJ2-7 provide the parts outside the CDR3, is DTGVSQNPRHKITKRGQNVTFRCDPISEHNRLYWYRQTLGQGPEFLTYFQNEAQLEKSRLLSDRFSAERPKGSFSTLEIQRTEQGDSAMYLCASSWTGGGEQYFGPGTRLTVT.